The source of this T cell receptor beta chain is a study of T cell changes during pregnancy in multiple sclerosis. Produced via immunoSEQ multiplex PCR; TCRdb's table is partial and in-frame only. The sample lists 45,000 to 55,000 clones, roughly 92% occurring once. J was trimmed by 6 bases and V by 6 bases; bases with no gene match: 16. This CDR3 comprises 17 residues. CDR1 and CDR2 from the germline V gene are SGHAT and FQNNGV. The source was CD4+ T cells from peripheral blood mononuclear cells, collected in the second trimester of pregnancy. V gene TRBV11-2 combines with J gene TRBJ2-3; 9 bases line up with TRBD2. The TCR sequence derives from a female donor in good health, enrolled as a control in a pregnancy study. The CDR3 protein is CASRKGEAGGYPDTQYF. Here the CDR3 DNA reads TGTGCCAGCAGAAAGGGGGAGGCGGGAGGGTACCCCGATACGCAGTATTTT. Combining the CDR3 with reference TRBV11-2 and TRBJ2-3 gives the whole variable domain EAGVAQSPRYKIIEKRQSVAFWCNPISGHATLYWYQQILGQGPKLLIQFQNNGVVDDSQLPKDRFSAERLKGVDSTLKIQPAKLEDSAVYLCASRKGEAGGYPDTQYFGPGTRLTVL.